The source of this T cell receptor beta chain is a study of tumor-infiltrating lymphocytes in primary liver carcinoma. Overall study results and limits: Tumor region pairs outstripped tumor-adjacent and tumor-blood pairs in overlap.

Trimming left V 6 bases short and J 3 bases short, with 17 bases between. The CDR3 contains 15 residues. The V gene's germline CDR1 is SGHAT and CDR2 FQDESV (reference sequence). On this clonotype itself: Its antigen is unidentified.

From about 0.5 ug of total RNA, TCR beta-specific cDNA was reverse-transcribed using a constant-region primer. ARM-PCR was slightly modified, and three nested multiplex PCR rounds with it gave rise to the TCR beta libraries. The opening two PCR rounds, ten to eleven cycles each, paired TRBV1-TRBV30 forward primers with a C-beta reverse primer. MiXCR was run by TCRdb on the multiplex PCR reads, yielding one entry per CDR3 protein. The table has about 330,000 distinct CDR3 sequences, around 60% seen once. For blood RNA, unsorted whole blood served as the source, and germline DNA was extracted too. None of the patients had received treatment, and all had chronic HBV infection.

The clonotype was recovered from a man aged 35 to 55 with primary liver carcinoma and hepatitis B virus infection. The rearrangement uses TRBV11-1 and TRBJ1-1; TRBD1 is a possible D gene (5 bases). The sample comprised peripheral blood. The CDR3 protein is CASRHRGLSDTEAFF. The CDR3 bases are TGTGCCAGCAGACACCGGGGACTTTCGGACACTGAAGCTTTCTTT.